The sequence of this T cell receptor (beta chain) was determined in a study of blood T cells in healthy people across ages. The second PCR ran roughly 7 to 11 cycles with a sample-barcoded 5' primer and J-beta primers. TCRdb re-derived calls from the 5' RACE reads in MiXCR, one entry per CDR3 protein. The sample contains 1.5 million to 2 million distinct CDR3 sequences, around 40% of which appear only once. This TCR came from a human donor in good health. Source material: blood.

CDR3 sequence: CASSPTGRQEKLFF. As DNA, the CDR3 is TGTGCCAGCAGCCCGACAGGGCGACAAGAAAAACTGTTTTTT. The chain links TRBV5-5 to TRBJ1-4, with 7 bases fitting TRBD1. Trimming cost V 4 bases and J 8 bases; bases outside gene matches: 8. This CDR3 has 14 amino acids. The germline V gene has CDR1 SGHKS and CDR2 YYEKEE (reference sequence).